The sequence of this T cell receptor (beta chain) was determined in a study of blood T cell repertoires in COVID-19. Trimming removed 1 base from V and 4 bases from J; junction bases left unmatched: 4. Per germline, CDR1 LGHDT and CDR2 YNNKEL (reference sequence). The CDR3 runs 16 residues. Repertoires were generated with immunoSEQ multiplex PCR, while TCRdb's copy carries only in-frame clones and drops some. This table holds about 220,000 clones, 84% found once. The source of this sequence is a woman aged 55-69 years who had recovered from COVID-19. The sequencing sample was made of peripheral blood. The J gene is TRBJ1-6, the V gene TRBV3-1 (or the pseudogene TRBV3-2); TRBD1 agrees at 7 bases. The DNA of the CDR3 is TGTGCCAGCAGCCAAGGGGACAGACCTTATAATTCACCCCTCCACTTT. Amino acid sequence: CASSQGDRPYNSPLHF.